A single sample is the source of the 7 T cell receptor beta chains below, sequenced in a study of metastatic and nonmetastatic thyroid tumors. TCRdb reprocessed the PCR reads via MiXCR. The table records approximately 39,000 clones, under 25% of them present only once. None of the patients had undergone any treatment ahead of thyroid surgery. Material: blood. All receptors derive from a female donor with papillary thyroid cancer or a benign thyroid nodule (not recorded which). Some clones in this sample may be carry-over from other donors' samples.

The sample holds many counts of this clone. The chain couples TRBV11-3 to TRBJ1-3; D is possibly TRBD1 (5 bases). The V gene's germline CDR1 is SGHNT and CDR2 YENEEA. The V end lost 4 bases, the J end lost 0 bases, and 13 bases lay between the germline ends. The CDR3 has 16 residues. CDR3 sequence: CASSSPGRSSGNTIYF. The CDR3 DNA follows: TGTGCCAGCAGCTCTCCGGGACGTAGCTCTGGAAACACCATATATTTT.

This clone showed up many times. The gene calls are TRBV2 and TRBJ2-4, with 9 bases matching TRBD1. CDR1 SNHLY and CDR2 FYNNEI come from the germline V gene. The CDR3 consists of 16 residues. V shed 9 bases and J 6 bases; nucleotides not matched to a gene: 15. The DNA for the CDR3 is TGTGCCAGGGGGGACAGGGTAAATGGCTTCGGAAACATTCAGTACTTC. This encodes CARGDRVNGFGNIQYF.

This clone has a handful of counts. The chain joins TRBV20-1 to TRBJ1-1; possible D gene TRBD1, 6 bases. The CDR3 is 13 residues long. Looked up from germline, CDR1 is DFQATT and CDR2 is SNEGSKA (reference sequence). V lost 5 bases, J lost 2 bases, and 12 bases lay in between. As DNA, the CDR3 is TGCAGTGCTGTTGGACAGACCAACACTGAAGCTTTCTTT. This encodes CSAVGQTNTEAFF.

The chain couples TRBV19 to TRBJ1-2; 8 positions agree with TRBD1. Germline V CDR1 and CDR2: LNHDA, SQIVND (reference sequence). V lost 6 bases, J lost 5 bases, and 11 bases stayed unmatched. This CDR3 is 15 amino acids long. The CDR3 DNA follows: TGTGCCAGTAGCCCCAGGGGGCGCGAGCAATATGGCTACACCTTC. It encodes CASSPRGREQYGYTF.

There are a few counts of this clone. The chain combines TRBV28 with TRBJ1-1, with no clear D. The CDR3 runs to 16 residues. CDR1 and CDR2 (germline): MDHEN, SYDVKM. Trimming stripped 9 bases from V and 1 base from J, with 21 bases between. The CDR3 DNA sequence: TGTGCCAGGAGTCCGCCCGCGGCGGCTGGGAACACTGAAGCTTTCTTT. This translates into CARSPPAAAGNTEAFF.

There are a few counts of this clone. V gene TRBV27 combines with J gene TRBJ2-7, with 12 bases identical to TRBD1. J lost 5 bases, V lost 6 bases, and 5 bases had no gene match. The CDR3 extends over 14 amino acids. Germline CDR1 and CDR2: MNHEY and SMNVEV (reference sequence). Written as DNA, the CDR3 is TGTGCCAGCAGGCGGGACAGGGGGCAGAACGAGCAGTACTTC. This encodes CASRRDRGQNEQYF.

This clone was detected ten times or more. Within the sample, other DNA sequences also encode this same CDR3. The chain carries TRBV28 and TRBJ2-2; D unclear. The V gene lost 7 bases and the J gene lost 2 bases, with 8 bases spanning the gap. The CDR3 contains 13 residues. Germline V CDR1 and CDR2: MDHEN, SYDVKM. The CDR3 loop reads CASIGPNTGELFF. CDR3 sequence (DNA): TGTGCCAGCATAGGGCCCAACACCGGGGAGCTGTTTTTT. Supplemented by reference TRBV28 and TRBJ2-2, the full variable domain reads DVKVTQSSRYLVKRTGEKVFLECVQDMDHENMFWYRQDPGLGLRLIYFSYDVKMKEKGDIPEGYSVSREKKERFSLILESASTNQTSMYLCASIGPNTGELFFGEGSRLTVL.